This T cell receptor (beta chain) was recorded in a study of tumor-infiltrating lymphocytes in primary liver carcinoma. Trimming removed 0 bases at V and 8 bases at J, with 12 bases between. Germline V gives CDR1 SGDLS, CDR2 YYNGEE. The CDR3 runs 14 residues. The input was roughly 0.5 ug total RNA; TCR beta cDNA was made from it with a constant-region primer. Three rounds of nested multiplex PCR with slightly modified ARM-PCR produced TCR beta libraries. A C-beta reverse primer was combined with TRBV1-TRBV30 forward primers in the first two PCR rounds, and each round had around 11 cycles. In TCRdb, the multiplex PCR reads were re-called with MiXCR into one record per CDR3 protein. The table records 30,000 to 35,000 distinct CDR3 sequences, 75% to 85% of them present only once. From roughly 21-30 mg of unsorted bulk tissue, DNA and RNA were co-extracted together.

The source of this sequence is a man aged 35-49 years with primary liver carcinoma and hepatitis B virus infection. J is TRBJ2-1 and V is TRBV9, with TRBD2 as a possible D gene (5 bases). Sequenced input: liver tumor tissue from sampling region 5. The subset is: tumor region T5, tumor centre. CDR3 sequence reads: CASSVAWRIHEQFF. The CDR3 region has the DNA TGTGCCAGCAGCGTAGCATGGAGGATCCATGAGCAGTTCTTC.